This T cell receptor (beta chain) was obtained from a study of technical replicates of blood from a few donors. This clone was picked up a small number of times. Germline V CDR1 and CDR2: SGDLS, YYNGEE. V trimming: 0 bases; J trimming: 0 bases; junction bases outside the gene matches: 5. The CDR3 runs to 16 residues. Assay: immunoSEQ multiplex PCR; the TCRdb copy retains only in-frame clones and omits some. This repertoire shows tens of thousands of clones, around nine tenths found once; its top ten account for more than 4%. Specimen: PBMCs. The sequence derives from a human donor in good health. Some clones in this sample may be carry-over from other donors' samples. The chain is built from TRBV9 and TRBJ1-1; 7 bases agree with TRBD1. The CDR3 loop reads CASSVGMGQLNTEAFF. CDR3 sequence (DNA): TGTGCCAGCAGCGTAGGGATGGGACAGCTGAACACTGAAGCTTTCTTT.